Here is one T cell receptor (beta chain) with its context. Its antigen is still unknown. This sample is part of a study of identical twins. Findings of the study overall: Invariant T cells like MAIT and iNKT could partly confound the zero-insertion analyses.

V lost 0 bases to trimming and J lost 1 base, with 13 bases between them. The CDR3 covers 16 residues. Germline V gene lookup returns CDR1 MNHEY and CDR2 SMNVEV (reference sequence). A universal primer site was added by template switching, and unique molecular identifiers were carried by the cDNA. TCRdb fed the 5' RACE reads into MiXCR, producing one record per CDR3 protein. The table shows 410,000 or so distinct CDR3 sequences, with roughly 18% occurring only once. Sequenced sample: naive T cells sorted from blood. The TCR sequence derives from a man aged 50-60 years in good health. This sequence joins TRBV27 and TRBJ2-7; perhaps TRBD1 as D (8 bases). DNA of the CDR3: TGTGCCAGCAGTTTATCTGAACAGGGGGGGTCCTACGAGCAGTACTTC. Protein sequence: CASSLSEQGGSYEQYF.